This T cell receptor (beta chain) was recovered during a study of post-analysis software for immune sequencing data. Study-wide points: Patients had higher frequencies than controls of five or six TRBV segments, including TRBV5-6, TRBV5-1 and TRBV20-1. Samples sharing a preparation batch grouped tightly together when assessed by F measure. Controls' normalized Chao1 diversity significantly exceeded that of multiple sclerosis patients.

This clonotype was picked up a small number of times. The antigen remains unidentified. cDNA libraries for TCR beta contained unique molecular identifiers. Input populations of roughly 1 to 10 million T cells gave rise to 500,000 to 600,000 cDNA molecules. TCRdb re-called the PCR reads through MiXCR, storing one row per CDR3 protein. The top ten hold about 1.6% of the sample, which has about 180,000 distinct CDR3 sequences, around 28% seen once. The CDR3 totals 23 residues. V was pared by 7 bases and J by 3 bases, with 24 bases of the junction left unmatched. The germline CDR1 and CDR2 sequences are MNHEY and SMNVEV (reference sequence).

The gene calls are TRBV27 and TRBJ2-1, with 16 bases lining up with TRBD2. The sequence was collected from a girl aged 10-17 years with multiple sclerosis. Sequencing was done on a sample of blood. The CDR3 DNA is TGTGCCAGCACCCTAACCGGGACTAGCGGGAGGGCCCCATTAGTAAGATACTACAATGAGCAGTTCTTC. Amino acid sequence: CASTLTGTSGRAPLVRYYNEQFF.